These 12 T cell receptor beta chains came from one sample sequenced in a study of identifying expanded T cells in peripheral blood. Some clones are missing from TCRdb's copy, which holds only in-frame ones; the method was immunoSEQ multiplex PCR. Of around 100,000 clones in the sample, approximately 89% were seen once. The sequenced sample was blood. All receptors come from a person between 18 and 75 years old in good health.

The chain has TRBV11-2 and TRBJ2-7; D call uncertain. The CDR3 covers 15 residues. Germline CDR1 and CDR2: SGHAT and FQNNGV. V lost 5 bases and J 0 bases, leaving 14 bases between the germline ends. CDR3 protein: CASSQSAGDSYEQYF. The CDR3 nucleotides read TGTGCCAGCAGCCAAAGCGCAGGAGACTCCTACGAGCAGTACTTC.

The J gene is TRBJ2-1, the V gene TRBV7-9; TRBD2 matches 8 bases. Germline-derived CDR1 and CDR2 are SEHNR and FQNEAQ (reference sequence). This CDR3 comprises 15 residues. V trimming: 3 bases; J trimming: 4 bases; junction bases outside the gene matches: 5. Written as DNA, the CDR3 is TGTGCCAGCAGCTTCCGGGGGGGCCATTACAATGAGCAGTTCTTC. As protein: CASSFRGGHYNEQFF.

V is TRBV10-3 and J is TRBJ1-3; TRBD1 might be the D (5 bases). The CDR3 is 17 residues long. CDR1 and CDR2 (germline): ENHRY, SYGVKD. Trimming left V 3 bases short and J 3 bases short, with 18 bases between. CDR3 DNA sequence: TGTGCCATCAGTGAAATCTCAGGGATCTCACATGGAAACACCATATATTTT. Encoded protein: CAISEISGISHGNTIYF.

The chain carries TRBV29-1 and TRBJ1-2; D not resolved. Trimming shortened V by 0 bases and J by 0 bases, and 2 bases separated the two germline ends. The germline gives CDR1 SQVTM, CDR2 ANQGSEA. CDR3 length: 12 amino acids. The CDR3 loop reads CSVEDTNYGYTF. CDR3 DNA: TGCAGCGTTGAAGACACTAACTATGGCTACACCTTC.

The CDR3 DNA reads TGTGCCAGCAGTTACATTATAGGGACCGGGGAGCTGTTTTTT. Its protein product is CASSYIIGTGELFF. The rearrangement uses TRBV6-5 and TRBJ2-2; D is unclear. Germline V gene sequence: CDR1 MNHEY, CDR2 SVGAGI. This CDR3 is 14 amino acids long. V lost 2 bases and J 5 bases, leaving 9 bases between the germline ends.

The chain links TRBV13 to TRBJ1-2; D is ambiguous. Germline V lookup: CDR1 PRHDT, CDR2 FYEKMQ (reference sequence). V gave up 1 base and J gave up 0 bases, with 9 bases separating them. The CDR3 consists of 15 residues. Here the CDR3 DNA reads TGTGCCAGCAGCTTAGAGCAGACCCCTAACTATGGCTACACCTTC. It encodes CASSLEQTPNYGYTF. Together with reference TRBV13 and TRBJ1-2, the CDR3 gives the full variable domain: AAGVIQSPRHLIKEKRETATLKCYPIPRHDTVYWYQQGPGQDPQFLISFYEKMQSDKGSIPDRFSAQQFSDYHSELNMSSLELGDSALYFCASSLEQTPNYGYTFGSGTRLTVV.

The chain joins TRBV6-1 to TRBJ2-1; tentatively, D is TRBD1 (6 bases). The V and J ends lost 7 bases and 0 bases respectively, with 13 bases between them. The CDR3 is 15 amino acids. The germline CDR1 and CDR2 sequences are MNHNS and SASEGT. The CDR3 loop reads CASTTDRSSYNEQFF. Here the CDR3 DNA reads TGTGCCAGCACTACCGACAGGAGCTCCTACAATGAGCAGTTCTTC.

V gene TRBV6-5 combines with J gene TRBJ1-2; 9 bases agree with TRBD1. V trimming: 0 bases; J trimming: 4 bases; junction bases outside the gene matches: 6. This CDR3 contains 16 residues. Germline V gene sequence: CDR1 MNHEY, CDR2 SVGAGI. The CDR3 sequence is CASSYSRSGQGYGYTF. As DNA, the CDR3 is TGTGCCAGCAGTTACTCGAGGTCGGGACAGGGCTATGGCTACACCTTC.

This clone was seen only once. Here the CDR3 DNA reads TGTGCCAGCGTCAGTCGAGCTAACTATGGCTACACCTTC. The encoded protein is CASVSRANYGYTF. The chain has TRBV2 and TRBJ1-2; D unresolved. Looked up from germline, CDR1 is SNHLY and CDR2 is FYNNEI. There are 13 residues in the CDR3. V dropped 8 bases and J dropped 0 bases, with 10 bases sitting between them.

This rearrangement joins TRBV4-1 to TRBJ1-1; TRBD1 matches at 10 bases. This CDR3 is 15 amino acids long. Germline trimming cut 1 base from V and 1 base from J; bases unmatched to any gene: 0. CDR1 is MGHRA and CDR2 is YSYEKL in the germline V gene. CDR3 amino acids: CASSQGQGANTEAFF. The DNA for the CDR3 is TGCGCCAGCAGCCAAGGACAGGGGGCGAACACTGAAGCTTTCTTT.

This chain links TRBV11-1 with TRBJ2-1, with 7 bases identical to TRBD2. In germline, CDR1 is SGHAT, CDR2 FQDESV (reference sequence). The CDR3 extends over 14 amino acids. Trimming removed 4 bases from V and 8 bases from J; junction bases left unmatched: 8. The CDR3 region is CASSSGLEGDEQFF. CDR3 bases: TGTGCCAGCAGCTCAGGACTAGAAGGAGATGAGCAGTTCTTC.

The V gene is TRBV28, the J gene TRBJ1-6; TRBD1 is a possible D gene (5 bases). CDR3 size: 15 residues. Per the germline V gene, CDR1 is MDHEN and CDR2 is SYDVKM. The V gene lost 7 bases and the J gene lost 4 bases, with 14 bases spanning the gap. Written as DNA, the CDR3 is TGTGCCAGCAACCCCCGGGACGCTTATAATTCACCCCTCCACTTT. It codes for CASNPRDAYNSPLHF.